The 20 T cell receptor beta chains below come from one sample, sequenced in a study of T cells after yellow fever vaccination. TCRdb re-analysed the 5' RACE reads in MiXCR, keeping a single row per CDR3 protein. The table lists 250,000 to 400,000 distinct CDR3 sequences, roughly 4.3% of them singletons. The specimen comprised PBMCs, sampled 15 days after the yellow fever booster vaccination. These receptors were collected from a man younger than 30 who received the YFV17D yellow fever vaccine.

This clonotype was recorded at least ten times. V and J are TRBV5-5 and TRBJ2-7, with D maybe TRBD1 (6 bases). Germline values: CDR1 SGHKS, CDR2 YYEKEE (reference sequence). The CDR3 has 12 residues. The V and J ends lost 4 bases and 4 bases respectively, with 9 bases between them. The CDR3: CASSVTGYEQYF. The CDR3, as DNA: TGTGCCAGCAGCGTAACAGGGTACGAGCAGTACTTC.

This clonotype showed up many times. The CDR3 DNA is TGTGCCAGCAGTTTTGAGTGGGGCAATGGCTACACCTTC. Translation gives CASSFEWGNGYTF. The J gene is TRBJ1-2, the V gene TRBV12-3 or TRBV12-4; TRBD1 is a possible D gene (5 bases). This CDR3 is 13 amino acids long. V dropped 3 bases and J dropped 6 bases, with 11 bases sitting between them.

This clonotype was detected many times. The chain employs TRBV6-2 or TRBV6-3 and TRBJ1-1; 7 positions agree with TRBD1. J lost 1 base, V lost 2 bases, and 1 base had no gene match. This CDR3 has 14 amino acids. CDR1 is MNHEY and CDR2 is SVGEGT in the germline V gene. CDR3 coding DNA: TGTGCCAGCAGTTACGACAGGGAGAACACTGAAGCTTTCTTT. Amino acids: CASSYDRENTEAFF.

Many counts were recorded for this clonotype. The chain combines TRBV28 with TRBJ1-5; a weak D match, TRBD1 (5 bases). The CDR3 is 14 amino acids. The germline CDR1 and CDR2 sequences are MDHEN and SYDVKM. With 2 bases removed from V and 3 bases from J, the gap between germline ends came to 8 bases. CDR3 bases: TGTGCCAGCAGTTTAGGGGACCTCAATCAGCCCCAGCATTTT. It yields the protein CASSLGDLNQPQHF.

Many counts were recorded for this clonotype. The gene calls are TRBV5-1 and TRBJ1-1; D not certain. The CDR3 runs to 14 residues. Germline loops: CDR1 SGHRS, CDR2 YFSETQ. V was trimmed by 1 base and J by 0 bases, leaving 7 bases between them. DNA of the CDR3: TGCGCCAGCAGCTTGCCAGATATGAACACTGAAGCTTTCTTT. Amino acids: CASSLPDMNTEAFF.

In this sample, this clonotype turned up many times. The J gene is TRBJ1-1, the V gene TRBV9, with 8 bases matching TRBD1. Germline V gene lookup returns CDR1 SGDLS and CDR2 YYNGEE. After removal of 0 bases from V and 3 bases from J, the junction contained 4 bases not matched to a gene. The CDR3 sequence is 15 residues long. CDR3 protein: CASSVGTGFDTEAFF. The CDR3 DNA sequence: TGTGCCAGCAGCGTAGGGACAGGGTTTGACACTGAAGCTTTCTTT.

Turning to this clonotype: Given a much more abundant clone one base away, this may be a read error. The chain links TRBV24-1 to TRBJ2-3; D perhaps matches TRBD2 (5 bases). Germline V gives CDR1 KGHDR, CDR2 SFDVKD. The CDR3 totals 14 residues. V lost 3 bases to trimming and J lost 0 bases, with 6 bases between them. The CDR3 sequence is CATSDPGSTDTQYF. The CDR3 DNA follows: TGTGCCACCAGTGATCCGGGGAGCACAGATACGCAGTATTTT.

Many counts were recorded for this clonotype. The chain combines TRBV28 with TRBJ2-3, with 16 bases identical to TRBD2. Germline assignment: CDR1 MDHEN and CDR2 SYDVKM. This CDR3 is built from 17 residues. Trimming cost V 5 bases and J 5 bases; bases outside gene matches: 7. CDR3 DNA sequence: TGTGCCAGCAGTATAACGGGACTAGCGGGGGGGGTAGATACGCAGTATTTT. Its translation: CASSITGLAGGVDTQYF.

This clonotype has at least ten counts. The CDR3: CASSPGQWGGGEQFF. The CDR3 nucleotides are TGCGCCAGCAGCCCCGGACAGTGGGGGGGTGGTGAGCAGTTCTTC. The chain couples TRBV5-1 to TRBJ2-1; D may be TRBD2 (7 bases). CDR1 and CDR2 from the germline V gene are SGHRS and YFSETQ. This CDR3 contains 15 residues. V was pared by 4 bases and J by 9 bases, with 20 bases between.

A few counts support this clonotype. The chain joins TRBV14 to TRBJ2-4; possibly TRBD2 for D (6 bases). Trimming cost V 0 bases and J 9 bases, with 15 bases left between them. There are 15 residues in the CDR3. In germline, CDR1 is SGHDN, CDR2 FVKESK. CDR3 in amino acids: CASSQDRRGAGIQYF. As DNA, the CDR3 is TGTGCCAGCAGCCAAGATCGGAGGGGCGCGGGCATTCAGTACTTC.

The chain couples TRBV12-3 or TRBV12-4 to TRBJ2-3; possible D gene TRBD2, 5 bases. Trimming left V 10 bases short and J 0 bases short, with 11 bases between. CDR3 length: 13 amino acids. CDR3 region: CAIVAYSTDTQYF. The CDR3 nucleotides read TGTGCCATCGTAGCGTATAGCACAGATACGCAGTATTTT.

At least ten counts were recorded for this clonotype. The V gene is TRBV5-1, the J gene TRBJ2-2; no clear D. V shed 1 base and J shed 1 base, with 8 bases lying between them. In germline, CDR1 is SGHRS, CDR2 YFSETQ. The CDR3 runs to 15 residues. Written as DNA, the CDR3 is TGCGCCAGCAGCTTGTTGGCCGTGAACACCGGGGAGCTGTTTTTT. This sequence encodes CASSLLAVNTGELFF.

The sample holds many counts of this clonotype. The genes are TRBV24-1 and TRBJ2-5; 8 nucleotides line up with TRBD1. The CDR3 has 16 residues. The germline CDR1 and CDR2 sequences are KGHDR and SFDVKD. V shed 3 bases, J shed 5 bases, and the junction held 10 bases outside the gene matches. The CDR3 loop reads CATSDTGQGGWETQYF. Here the CDR3 DNA reads TGTGCCACCAGTGATACAGGACAGGGCGGATGGGAGACCCAGTACTTC.

This clonotype was detected many times. The chain has TRBV12-3 or TRBV12-4 and TRBJ1-1, with unresolved D. CDR3 length: 14 amino acids. The V end was cut by 5 bases, the J end by 3 bases, with 13 bases between. CDR3 loop: CASSLTSWDTEAFF. CDR3 DNA: TGTGCCAGCAGTCTAACGTCTTGGGACACTGAAGCTTTCTTT.

This clonotype was detected a few times. The V call is TRBV14, the J call TRBJ2-3; D remains ambiguous. The germline CDR1 and CDR2 sequences are SGHDN and FVKESK. Between the trimmed V and J ends, which lost 1 base and 0 bases, there was a span of 11 bases. CDR3 length equals 16 residues. The CDR3: CASSQGRPLSTDTQYF. For the CDR3, the DNA is TGTGCCAGCAGCCAAGGGCGCCCGCTGAGCACAGATACGCAGTATTTT.

This clonotype was recorded a few times. The chain joins TRBV9 to TRBJ2-3; D is unclear. CDR1 and CDR2 from the germline V gene are SGDLS and YYNGEE. Trimming removed 0 bases at V and 4 bases at J, with 9 bases between. The CDR3 loop spans 14 amino acids. For the CDR3, the DNA is TGTGCCAGCAGCGTAGGATGGAACCCAGATACGCAGTATTTT. Translation: CASSVGWNPDTQYF.

The V and J genes are TRBV6-2 or TRBV6-3 and TRBJ2-2; 7 bases match TRBD1. The germline CDR1 and CDR2 sequences are MNHEY and SVGEGT. The V gene end was trimmed by 8 bases and the J gene end by 2 bases; junction bases not matched to a gene: 2. The CDR3 totals 13 residues. This chain's CDR3 is CASGTVNTGELFF. CDR3 DNA: TGTGCCAGCGGGACAGTAAACACCGGGGAGCTGTTTTTT.

The sample holds many counts of this clonotype. The chain carries TRBV7-9 and TRBJ1-5; D remains unclear. With 5 bases removed from V and 5 bases from J, the gap between germline ends came to 10 bases. CDR1 and CDR2 from the germline V gene are SEHNR and FQNEAQ (reference sequence). The CDR3 has 13 amino acids. The CDR3 is CASSQDGHQPQHF. For the CDR3, the DNA is TGTGCCAGCAGCCAGGACGGACATCAGCCCCAGCATTTT.

This clonotype showed up just a few times. This chain connects TRBV14 to TRBJ2-5, with 7 bases aligning to TRBD1. The CDR3 totals 16 residues. The junction had 13 bases not matched to a gene; V was cut back by 4 bases and J by 5 bases. The germline gives CDR1 SGHDN, CDR2 FVKESK. The DNA of the CDR3 is TGTGCCAGCAGCCCGATACGGAGACAGGGCTGGGAGACCCAGTACTTC. Its translation: CASSPIRRQGWETQYF. Based on the CDR3 plus reference TRBV14 and TRBJ2-5, the full variable domain is EAGVTQFPSHSVIEKGQTVTLRCDPISGHDNLYWYRRVMGKEIKFLLHFVKESKQDESGMPNNRFLAERTGGTYSTLKVQPAELEDSGVYFCASSPIRRQGWETQYFGPGTRLLVL.

The sample holds a few counts of this clonotype. This rearrangement joins TRBV7-2 to TRBJ1-3, with a tentative D call TRBD1 (6 bases). This CDR3 has 15 residues. Germline V lookup: CDR1 SGHTA, CDR2 FQGNSA. V lost 2 bases and J lost 7, with 15 bases in between. Written as DNA, the CDR3 is TGTGCCAGCAGCTTACCCACAGGGTACTATAACACCATATATTTT. Translating gives CASSLPTGYYNTIYF.